This T cell receptor beta chain was recorded in a study of blood T cell repertoires in COVID-19. Study-level background: Whether acute or convalescent, the COVID-19 samples came from the United States, Italy and Spain.

Libraries were prepared by immunoSEQ multiplex PCR; TCRdb keeps only in-frame clonotypes and omits some of them. The table includes 170,000 or so clones, around four fifths detected once. The CDR3 totals 15 residues. The sequenced sample consisted of peripheral blood. The clonotype originates from a woman aged 40-49 years with COVID-19, enrolled during active disease. The chain employs TRBV21-1 and TRBJ1-3. TRBV21-1 is described as a pseudogene. This CDR3 reads CASSPGGVPGNTIYF. CDR3 sequence (DNA): TGTGCCAGCAGCCCGGGAGGGGTCCCTGGAAACACCATATATTTT.